The rows below give T cell receptor beta chains drawn from one sample of a study of shared clonotypes between healthy human individuals. Here immunoSEQ multiplex PCR was the method, and the copy in TCRdb shows in-frame clones only, minus some. Of 2.3 million or so clones in the sample, just over 90% were seen once. The sequenced material came from naive CD4+ T cells from PBMCs. These receptors were taken from a young man in good health. Some clones in this sample may be carry-over from other donors' samples. Both conserved end residues are trimmed from each CDR3. Each record gives: V gene, J gene, CDR3 protein.

TRBV4-1	TRBJ2-5	ASRTDVAVPETQY
TRBV25-1	TRBJ2-7	ASSEGREFEQY
TRBV7-2	TRBJ2-7	ASSPGQPTGEQY
TRBV7-2	TRBJ2-5	ASSKDRGRETQY
TRBV11-2	TRBJ2-3	ASSPPGLAGSTDTQY
TRBV5-4	TRBJ2-7	ASSLNPAGGPYEQY
TRBV7-8	TRBJ2-2	ASSLGEGRPGELF
TRBV6-4	TRBJ2-1	ASSVRLAGGPEF
TRBV18	TRBJ2-1	ASSPVQAYNEQF
TRBV18	TRBJ1-1	ASSSHRNTEAF
TRBV28	TRBJ2-1	ASSLLSNEQF
TRBV4-3	TRBJ2-1	ASSQDTRQGGNNEQF
TRBV5-8	TRBJ1-5	ASSLGTYSNQPQH
TRBV6-1	TRBJ2-1	ASSPTGWGENEQF
TRBV28	TRBJ2-2	ASSTPLGVANTGELF
TRBV11-2	TRBJ1-6	ASSSHFWAGENSPLH
TRBV6-5	TRBJ1-4	ASSFLGEKLF
TRBV7-2	TRBJ1-2	ASSLVLSYGYT
TRBV9	TRBJ1-5	ASSPGTGIFQPQH
TRBV11-3	TRBJ2-3	ASSPARSTDTQY
TRBV7-8	TRBJ2-7	ASSLGGLAGEFR
TRBV5-6	TRBJ2-3	ASSSGGTDTQY
TRBV7-2	TRBJ2-2	ASSFAGGELF
TRBV11-3	TRBJ2-2	ASSPAGTLNTGELF
TRBV10-3	TRBJ2-7	AISDGTSVAYEQY
TRBV27	TRBJ1-2	ASSLYYGTGGRGYGYT
TRBV18	TRBJ1-3	ASSPTLGQGTSGNTIY
TRBV4-1	TRBJ2-4	ASSQEILLIAKNIQY
TRBV6-5	TRBJ2-3	ASSPGQGTDTQY
TRBV15	TRBJ2-7	ATSRDPFSSGSEQY
TRBV5-1	TRBJ2-7	ASSLDRLLGYEQY
TRBV7-9	TRBJ1-1	ASSPPAGSGTEAF
TRBV27	TRBJ1-1	ASRRDSVNTEAF
TRBV11-2	TRBJ2-7	ASSLLPSGSSYEQY
TRBV6-6	TRBJ2-2	AISVNLAGVTGELF
TRBV5-4	TRBJ2-2	ASRAEPTGELF
TRBV7-3	TRBJ2-2	ASRHGGRANTGELF
TRBV10-3	TRBJ2-2	ATEGTSGRFGTGELF
TRBV5-1	TRBJ2-3	ASSPGLRTDTQY
TRBV14	TRBJ1-1	ASSRTDRLMNTEAF
TRBV9	TRBJ1-2	ASSSGTVDGYT
TRBV29-1	TRBJ1-5	SVILGGDQPQH
TRBV5-8	TRBJ2-1	ASSLGALSYNEQF
TRBV6-1	TRBJ1-3	ASSALSGFGNTIY
TRBV18	TRBJ2-4	ASSPSGHLAGSIQY
TRBV27	TRBJ1-1	ASSLTGGGPEAF
TRBV5-1	TRBJ2-6	ASSLVGTPGANVLT
TRBV9	TRBJ2-3	ASSHPGQGQY
TRBV10-3	TRBJ1-5	AISGTGGGNQPQH
TRBV5-1	TRBJ2-3	ASSLAEQPTDTQY
TRBV5-4	TRBJ2-7	ASSLMGIPSYEQY
TRBV4-3	TRBJ2-7	ASSQDRRSPDEQY
TRBV15	TRBJ1-5	ATSQTGTGQPQH
TRBV7-3	TRBJ2-4	ASSLMGLAGGVQPQY
TRBV18	TRBJ2-7	ASSAGQLRAEQY
TRBV6-6	TRBJ1-2	ASSARDSNYGYT
TRBV28	TRBJ1-2	ASSPRDLRANYGYT